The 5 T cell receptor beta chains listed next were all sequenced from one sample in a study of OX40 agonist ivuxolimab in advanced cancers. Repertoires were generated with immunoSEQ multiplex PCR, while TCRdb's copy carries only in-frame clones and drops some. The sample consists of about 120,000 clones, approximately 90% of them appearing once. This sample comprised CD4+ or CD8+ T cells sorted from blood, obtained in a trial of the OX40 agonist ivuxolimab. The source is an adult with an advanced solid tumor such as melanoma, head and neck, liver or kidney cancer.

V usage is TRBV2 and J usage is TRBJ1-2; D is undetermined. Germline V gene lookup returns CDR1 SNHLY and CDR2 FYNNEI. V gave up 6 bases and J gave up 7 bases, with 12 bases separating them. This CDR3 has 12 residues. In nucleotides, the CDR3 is TGTGCCAGCAGGGAGGGAGTAAGTGGCTACACCTTC. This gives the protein CASREGVSGYTF. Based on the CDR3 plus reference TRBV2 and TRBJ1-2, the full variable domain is EPEVTQTPSHQVTQMGQEVILRCVPISNHLYFYWYRQILGQKVEFLVSFYNNEISEKSEIFDDQFSVERPDGSNFTLKIRSTKLEDSAMYFCASREGVSGYTFGSGTRLTVV.

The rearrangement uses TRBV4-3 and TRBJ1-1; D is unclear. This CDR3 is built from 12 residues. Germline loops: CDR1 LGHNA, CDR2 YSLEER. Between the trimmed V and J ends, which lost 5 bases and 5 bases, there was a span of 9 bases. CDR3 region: CASSARPTEAFF. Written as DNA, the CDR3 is TGCGCCAGCAGCGCCCGCCCGACTGAAGCTTTCTTT.

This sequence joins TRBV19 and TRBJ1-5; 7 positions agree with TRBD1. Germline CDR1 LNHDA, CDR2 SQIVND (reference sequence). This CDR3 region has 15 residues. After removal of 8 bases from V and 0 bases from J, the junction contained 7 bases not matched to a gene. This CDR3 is CASWDSLYSNQPQHF. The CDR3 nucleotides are TGTGCCAGTTGGGACAGCTTGTATAGCAATCAGCCCCAGCATTTT.

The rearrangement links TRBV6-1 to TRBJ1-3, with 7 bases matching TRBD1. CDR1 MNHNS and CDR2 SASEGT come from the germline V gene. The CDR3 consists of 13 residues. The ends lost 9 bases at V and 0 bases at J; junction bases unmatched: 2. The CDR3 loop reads CASGTASGNTIYF. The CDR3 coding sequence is TGTGCCAGTGGGACAGCCTCTGGAAACACCATATATTTT.

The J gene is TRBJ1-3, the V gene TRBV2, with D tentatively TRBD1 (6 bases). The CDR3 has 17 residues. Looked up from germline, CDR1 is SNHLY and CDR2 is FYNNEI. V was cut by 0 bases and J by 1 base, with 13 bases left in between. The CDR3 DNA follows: TGTGCCAGCAGTGAAGCGGGGACGGGGGCTTCTGGAAACACCATATATTTT. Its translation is CASSEAGTGASGNTIYF.